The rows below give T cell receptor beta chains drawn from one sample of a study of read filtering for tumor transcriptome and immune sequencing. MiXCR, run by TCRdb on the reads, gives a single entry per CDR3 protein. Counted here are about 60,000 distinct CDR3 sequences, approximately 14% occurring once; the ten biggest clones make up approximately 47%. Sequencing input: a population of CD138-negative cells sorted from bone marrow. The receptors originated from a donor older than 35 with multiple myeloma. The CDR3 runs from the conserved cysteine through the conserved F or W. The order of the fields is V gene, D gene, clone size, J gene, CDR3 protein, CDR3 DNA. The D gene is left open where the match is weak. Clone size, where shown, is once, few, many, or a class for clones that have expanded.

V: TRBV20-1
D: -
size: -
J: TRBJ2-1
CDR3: CSAKPRASSYNEQFF
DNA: TGCAGTGCGAAACCTAGGGCGAGCTCCTACAATGAGCAGTTCTTC

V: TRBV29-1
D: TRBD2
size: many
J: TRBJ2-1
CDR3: CSVVGGRALNNEQFF
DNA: TGCAGCGTTGTGGGCGGGAGGGCCCTCAACAATGAGCAGTTCTTC

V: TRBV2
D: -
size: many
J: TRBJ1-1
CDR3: CASSAESIGTEAFF
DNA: TGTGCCAGCAGTGCTGAATCTATAGGCACTGAAGCTTTCTTT

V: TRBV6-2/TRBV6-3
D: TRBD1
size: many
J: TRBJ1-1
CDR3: CASSYRTGRMDTEAFF
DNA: TGTGCCAGCAGTTACAGGACAGGGAGAATGGACACTGAAGCTTTCTTT

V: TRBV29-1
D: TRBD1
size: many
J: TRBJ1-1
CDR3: CSTGQGRNTEAFF
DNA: TGCAGCACAGGACAGGGACGAAACACTGAAGCTTTCTTT

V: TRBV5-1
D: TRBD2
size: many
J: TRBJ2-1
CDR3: CASSLAPAGGRAEQFF
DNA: TGCGCCAGCAGCTTGGCTCCAGCGGGAGGGCGAGCTGAGCAGTTCTTC

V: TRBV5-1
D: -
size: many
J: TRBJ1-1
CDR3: CASSLSGPAGGEAFF
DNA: TGCGCCAGCAGCTTGTCGGGACCCGCGGGAGGTGAAGCTTTCTTT

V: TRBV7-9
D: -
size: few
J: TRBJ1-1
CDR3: CASSSSPSRDTEAFF
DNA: TGTGCCAGCAGCAGCTCCCCCTCGCGGGACACTGAAGCTTTCTTT

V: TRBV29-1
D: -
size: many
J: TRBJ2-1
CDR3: CSVGIYEGNSYNEQFF
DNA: TGCAGCGTTGGAATCTATGAGGGGAACTCCTACAATGAGCAGTTCTTC

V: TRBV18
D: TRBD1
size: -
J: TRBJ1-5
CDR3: CASSPGTEDQPQHF
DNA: TGTGCCAGCTCACCGGGGACAGAGGATCAGCCCCAGCATTTC

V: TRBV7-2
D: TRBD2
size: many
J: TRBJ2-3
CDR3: CASSHGGGTDTQYF
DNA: TGTGCCAGCAGCCATGGGGGGGGTACAGATACGCAGTATTTT

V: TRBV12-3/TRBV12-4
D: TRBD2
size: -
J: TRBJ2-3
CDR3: CASSLQTSGRRSGTQYF
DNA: TGTGCCAGCAGTCTCCAGACTAGCGGGAGACGGAGCGGAACGCAGTATTTT

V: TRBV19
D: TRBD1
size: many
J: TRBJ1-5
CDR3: CASRIQGMGNQPQHF
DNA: TGTGCCAGTAGGATACAGGGGATGGGGAATCAGCCCCAGCATTTT

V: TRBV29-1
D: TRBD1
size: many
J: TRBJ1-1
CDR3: CSVERRDSFTEAFF
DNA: TGCAGCGTTGAGAGAAGGGACAGTTTCACTGAAGCTTTCTTT

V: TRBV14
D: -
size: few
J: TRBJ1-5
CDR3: CASSQERVGQPQHF
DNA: TGTGCCAGCAGCCAAGAGAGGGTTGGACAGCCCCAGCATTTT

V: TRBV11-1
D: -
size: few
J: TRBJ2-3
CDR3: CASSLVPGATDTQYF
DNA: TGTGCCAGCAGCTTAGTTCCAGGGGCCACAGATACGCAGTATTTT

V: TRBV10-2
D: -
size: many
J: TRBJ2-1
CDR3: CATGVANEQFF
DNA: TGCGCCACCGGAGTCGCGAATGAGCAGTTCTTC

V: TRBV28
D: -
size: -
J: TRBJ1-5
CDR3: CASHRLGYNNQSQHF
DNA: TGTGCCAGTCACAGACTGGGCTATAACAATCAGTCCCAGCATTTT

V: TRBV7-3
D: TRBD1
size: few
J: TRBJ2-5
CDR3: CASSLGQGIGETQYF
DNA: TGTGCCAGCAGCTTGGGACAGGGTATTGGAGAGACCCAGTACTTC

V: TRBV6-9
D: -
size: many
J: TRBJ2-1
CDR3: CASSYSSISSPLYNEQFF
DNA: TGTGCCAGCAGTTATTCATCCATTTCATCCCCCCTCTACAATGAGCAGTTCTTC

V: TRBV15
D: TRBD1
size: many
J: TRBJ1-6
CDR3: CATSRDNRGLALHF
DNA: TGTGCCACCAGCAGAGATAACAGGGGGCTGGCCCTCCACTTT

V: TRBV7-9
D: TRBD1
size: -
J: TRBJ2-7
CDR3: CASSLRQGAHEQYF
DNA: TGTGCCAGCAGCCTTAGACAGGGAGCCCACGAGCAGTACTTC

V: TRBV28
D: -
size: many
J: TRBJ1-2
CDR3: CASSGGPYGYTF
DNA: TGTGCCAGCAGTGGGGGACCCTATGGCTACACCTTC

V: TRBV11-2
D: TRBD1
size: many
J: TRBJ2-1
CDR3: CASSLGGQGRNEQFF
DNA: TGTGCCAGCAGCTTAGGGGGACAGGGTAGAAATGAGCAGTTCTTC

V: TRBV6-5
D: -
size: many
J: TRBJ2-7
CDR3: CASSPPNTPYEQYF
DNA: TGTGCCAGCAGTCCCCCCAACACGCCCTACGAGCAGTACTTC

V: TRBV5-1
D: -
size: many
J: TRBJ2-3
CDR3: CASSLSGIDTQYF
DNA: TGCGCCAGCAGCTTGTCAGGGATAGATACGCAGTATTTT

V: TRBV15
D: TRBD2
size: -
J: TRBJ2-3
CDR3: CATSRGLAVVTDTQYF
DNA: TGTGCCACCAGCAGGGGACTAGCGGTTGTCACAGATACGCAGTATTTT

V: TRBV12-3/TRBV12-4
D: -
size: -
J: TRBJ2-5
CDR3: CASSHRVPQETQYF
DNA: TGTGCCAGCAGCCACAGGGTCCCACAAGAGACCCAGTACTTC